These 14 T cell receptor beta chains share one sample of origin, sequenced in a study of blood T cell repertoires in COVID-19. Sequenced by immunoSEQ multiplex PCR; TCRdb stores in-frame clones only, minus some. This sample yields a few hundred thousand clones, of which about 91% are seen a single time; about 1.3% belongs to the top ten. The sample was peripheral blood. Every receptor here comes from a man older than 75 with acute or convalescent COVID-19.

The chain uses TRBV12-5 and TRBJ2-5, with 10 nucleotides matching TRBD2. With 5 bases clipped from V and 5 bases from J, the junction kept 11 bases outside the gene matches. CDR3 length: 16 residues. Germline V gene data show CDR1 as LGHNT and CDR2 as FRNRAP. Here the CDR3 DNA reads TGTGCTAGTGGTAGCGGGACTAGCGATTTTTTTGAGACCCAGTACTTC. Protein product: CASGSGTSDFFETQYF.

The chain combines TRBV7-7 with TRBJ2-2; 7 nucleotides agree with TRBD1. V gave up 5 bases and J gave up 1 base; unmatched junction bases: 4. The CDR3 is made up of 15 amino acids. Germline V gene data show CDR1 as SSHAT and CDR2 as FNYEAQ (reference sequence). This chain's CDR3 is CASSPRTGNTGELFF. In nucleotides, the CDR3 is TGTGCCAGCAGCCCCCGGACAGGGAACACCGGGGAGCTGTTTTTT.

The rearrangement uses TRBV7-2 and TRBJ1-2; 9 bases agree with TRBD1. There are 16 residues in the CDR3. V lost 2 bases to trimming and J lost 2 bases; unmatched junction nucleotides: 6. Germline-derived CDR1 and CDR2 are SGHTA and FQGNSA. CDR3 amino acids: CASSLNRGPTNYGYTF. CDR3 nucleotide sequence: TGTGCCAGCAGCTTAAACAGGGGGCCTACCAACTATGGCTACACCTTC.

The rearrangement joins TRBV5-1 to TRBJ2-1, with 16 positions matching TRBD2. CDR1 is SGHRS, CDR2 YFSETQ, per germline. CDR3 length: 19 residues. Trimming took 0 bases from V and 1 from J; bases not matched to a gene: 4. The CDR3 sequence is CASSLAGTSGGASYNEQFF. For the CDR3, the DNA is TGCGCCAGCAGCTTGGCCGGGACTAGCGGGGGGGCTTCCTACAATGAGCAGTTCTTC.

This chain joins TRBV5-1 and TRBJ1-4; D is unresolved. The CDR3 consists of 13 residues. Germline V lookup: CDR1 SGHRS, CDR2 YFSETQ. Trimming shortened V by 5 bases and J by 2 bases, and 7 bases separated the two germline ends. DNA of the CDR3: TGCGCCAGCAGTACATATACTAATGAAAAACTGTTTTTT. It specifies CASSTYTNEKLFF.

Turning to this clone: The junction does not match germline at one end; this may be a read error. This sequence joins TRBV12-3 or TRBV12-4 and TRBJ1-2; no reliable D call. This CDR3 comprises 11 residues. The CDR3 region has the DNA TGCGCCAGCTCGAGAGGGTATGGCTACACCTTC. Translation: CASSRGYGYTF.

V and J are TRBV3-1 (or the pseudogene TRBV3-2) and TRBJ1-6; D gene uncertain. Trimming took off 5 bases at V and 0 bases at J, with 8 bases between the two ends. This CDR3 comprises 15 residues. Germline-derived CDR1 and CDR2 are LGHDT and YNNKEL (reference sequence). This chain's CDR3 is CASSRRDSYNSPLHF. CDR3 DNA: TGTGCCAGCAGCAGGAGGGACTCCTATAATTCACCCCTCCACTTT.

The chain is built from TRBV7-2 and TRBJ1-5; D may be TRBD1 (6 bases). Between the trimmed V and J ends, which lost 1 base and 6 bases, there was a span of 13 bases. Looked up from germline, CDR1 is SGHTA and CDR2 is FQGNSA. The CDR3 sequence is 15 residues long. CDR3 residues: CASSLVPGGGQPQHF. The CDR3 DNA reads TGTGCCAGCAGCTTAGTCCCGGGAGGGGGTCAGCCCCAGCATTTT.

This chain uses TRBV14 with TRBJ2-6; maybe TRBD1 (6 bases). Per the germline V gene, CDR1 is SGHDN and CDR2 is FVKESK. With 3 bases removed from V and 2 bases from J, the gap between germline ends came to 14 bases. The CDR3 runs to 17 residues. The CDR3 loop is CASSQGPQGTGANVLTF. The CDR3 DNA is TGTGCCAGCAGCCAGGGTCCCCAGGGGACTGGGGCCAACGTCCTGACTTTC.

This clone occurred a few times. CDR3 bases: TGTGCCAGTAGTACTCCGGCCCAGGTGATTAACTATGGCTACACCTTC. This gives the protein CASSTPAQVINYGYTF. The genes are TRBV19 and TRBJ1-2; no clear D. Germline lookup yields CDR1 LNHDA and CDR2 SQIVND (reference sequence). V lost 4 bases and J lost 1, with 16 bases in between. The CDR3 loop spans 16 amino acids.

This chain connects TRBV5-1 to TRBJ2-6; no clear D. The CDR3 sequence is 15 residues long. V was clipped by 2 bases and J by 3 bases, with 9 bases between them. CDR1 is SGHRS and CDR2 is YFSETQ in the germline V gene. The CDR3 DNA is TGCGCCAGCAGCTTCGCTCTAGATGGGGCCAACGTCCTGACTTTC. Protein sequence: CASSFALDGANVLTF. The variable domain in full, completed from reference TRBV5-1 and TRBJ2-6, reads KAGVTQTPRYLIKTRGQQVTLSCSPISGHRSVSWYQQTPGQGLQFLFEYFSETQRNKGNFPGRFSGRQFSNSRSEMNVSTLELGDSALYLCASSFALDGANVLTFGAGSRLTVL.

The V gene is TRBV5-1, the J gene TRBJ1-6; D may be TRBD1 (5 bases). The CDR3 runs 15 residues. The V gene's germline CDR1 is SGHRS and CDR2 YFSETQ. V was cut by 1 base and J by 5 bases, with 10 bases left in between. The CDR3 sequence is CASSLRPGNNSPLHF. The CDR3 DNA reads as TGCGCCAGCAGCTTGCGTCCAGGGAATAATTCACCCCTCCACTTT.

The chain is built from TRBV18 and TRBJ2-4, with 8 nucleotides matching TRBD2. The J segment lost 8 bases and the V segment lost 2 bases, leaving 14 bases of the junction unmatched. The CDR3 is made up of 17 amino acids. Germline V gene lookup returns CDR1 KGHSH and CDR2 LQKENI. The CDR3 loop is CASSPRSSGRSRYIQYF. In DNA form, the CDR3 reads TGTGCCAGCTCACCAAGATCGAGCGGGAGAAGTAGGTACATTCAGTACTTC.

The chain carries TRBV18 and TRBJ1-1; D may be TRBD1 (6 bases). The germline CDR1 and CDR2 sequences are KGHSH and LQKENI. CDR3 size: 14 residues. V lost 3 bases to trimming and J lost 4 bases, with 12 bases between them. The CDR3 region has the DNA TGTGCCAGCTCACCCACAACAGGGAGCACTGAAGCTTTCTTT. It codes for CASSPTTGSTEAFF.